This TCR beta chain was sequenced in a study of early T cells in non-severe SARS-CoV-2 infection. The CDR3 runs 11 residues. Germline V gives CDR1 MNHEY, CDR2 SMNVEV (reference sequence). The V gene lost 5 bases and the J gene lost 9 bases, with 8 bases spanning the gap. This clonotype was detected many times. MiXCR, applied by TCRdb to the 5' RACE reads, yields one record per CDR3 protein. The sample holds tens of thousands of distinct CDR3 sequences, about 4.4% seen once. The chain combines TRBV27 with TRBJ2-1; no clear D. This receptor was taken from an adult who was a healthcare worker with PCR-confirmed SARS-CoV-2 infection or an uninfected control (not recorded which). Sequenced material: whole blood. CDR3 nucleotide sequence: TGTGCCAGCAGTAAAGTTGGTGAGCAGTTCTTC. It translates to CASSKVGEQFF.